The 9 T cell receptor beta chains reported below all come from one sample, sequenced in a study of PD-L1 blockade in urothelial cancer (dated by TCRdb to 2015 to 2018). The method was the immunoSEQ multiplex PCR assay. TCRdb provides this immuneACCESS table in a form limited to in-frame rearrangements. Some clones are lacking; in checked studies, under half of them reflect an unresolved V gene, and why the rest are absent is not known. The sample table holds more than 50,000 clones, of which more than 65% were seen once. The ten largest clones represent almost 4.5% of the sample. The source was PBMCs, collected around atezolizumab (anti-PD-L1) treatment. Receptors were obtained from a man aged 65 to 85 with urothelial cancer.

The chain carries TRBV7-9 and TRBJ2-1; D is unclear. The CDR3 has 12 residues. V was clipped by 5 bases and J by 7 bases, with 9 bases between them. Germline V gives CDR1 SEHNR, CDR2 FQNEAQ (reference sequence). The CDR3 here is CASSLLRNEQFF. In DNA, the CDR3 is TGTGCCAGCAGCCTACTCCGGAATGAGCAGTTCTTC. Supplemented by reference TRBV7-9 and TRBJ2-1, the full variable domain reads DTGVSQNPRHKITKRGQNVTFRCDPISEHNRLYWYRQTLGQGPEFLTYFQNEAQLEKSRLLSDRFSAERPKGSFSTLEIQRTEQGDSAMYLCASSLLRNEQFFGPGTRLTVL.

The count of this clone is one. The chain recombines TRBV19 with TRBJ2-1; the D gene is possibly TRBD2 (5 bases). The V gene lost 0 bases and the J gene lost 0 bases, with 6 bases spanning the gap. This CDR3 contains 15 residues. Per germline, CDR1 LNHDA and CDR2 SQIVND (reference sequence). CDR3 residues: CASSIEAASYNEQFF. CDR3 DNA: TGTGCCAGTAGTATAGAAGCGGCCTCCTACAATGAGCAGTTCTTC.

The chain's CDR3 is CASSLELRGEQYF. CDR3 coding DNA: TGTGCCAGCAGCTTAGAGCTACGAGGCGAGCAGTACTTC. The J gene is TRBJ2-7, the V gene TRBV5-4; D not resolved. Trimming removed 2 bases at V and 6 bases at J, with 12 bases between. The CDR3 covers 13 residues. Germline CDR1 SGHNT, CDR2 YYREEE (reference sequence). The full variable domain, rest sourced from reference TRBV5-4 and TRBJ2-7, is ETGVTQSPTHLIKTRGQQVTLRCSSQSGHNTVSWYQQALGQGPQFIFQYYREEENGRGNFPPRFSGLQFPNYSSELNVNALELDDSALYLCASSLELRGEQYFGPGTRLTVT.

The rearrangement uses TRBV19 and TRBJ2-3, with 13 bases that match TRBD2. Unmatched junction bases numbered 8, after V lost 5 bases and J lost 0 bases. This CDR3 has 18 residues. Germline assignment: CDR1 LNHDA and CDR2 SQIVND (reference sequence). In nucleotides, the CDR3 is TGTGCCAGTAGTGGGGGACTAGCGGGAACCCCTAGCACAGATACGCAGTATTTT. Its protein is CASSGGLAGTPSTDTQYF.

The chain recombines TRBV7-3 with TRBJ1-2; 10 bases map to TRBD1. The CDR3 runs to 15 residues. V lost 3 bases to trimming and J lost 8 bases; unmatched junction nucleotides: 9. CDR1 is SGHTA and CDR2 is FQGTGA in the germline V gene. The chain's CDR3 is CASSFPGQGIEGYTF. In nucleotides, the CDR3 is TGTGCCAGCAGCTTCCCGGGACAGGGGATTGAGGGCTACACCTTC.

For the CDR3, the DNA is TGCAGCGCGGAGGGTGGAAGCGGGAGGGACGGGGAGCTGTTTTTT. Its protein product is CSAEGGSGRDGELFF. This sequence joins TRBV29-1 and TRBJ2-2; TRBD2 aligns across 10 bases. Germline-derived CDR1 and CDR2 are SQVTM and ANQGSEA. Losses at the gene ends were 7 bases for V and 7 bases for J; bases not matched to a gene: 12. The CDR3 spans 15 residues.

The chain has TRBV11-2 and TRBJ2-7; 8 bases line up with TRBD2. The ends lost 1 base at V and 3 bases at J; junction bases unmatched: 8. The CDR3 consists of 16 residues. Germline assignment: CDR1 SGHAT and CDR2 FQNNGV. The DNA of the CDR3 is TGTGCCAGCAGCTTAGGGGGCGGGAGGCGACTCTACGAGCAGTACTTC. It codes for CASSLGGGRRLYEQYF.

The V and J genes are TRBV19 and TRBJ1-2; D gene unclear. The CDR3 consists of 12 residues. Germline-derived CDR1 and CDR2 are LNHDA and SQIVND (reference sequence). Deletions cut 8 bases from V and 3 bases from J, with 10 bases between. The CDR3 nucleotides are TGTGCCAGTTCGCAGGCTCACTATGGCTACACCTTC. Protein: CASSQAHYGYTF.

This chain uses TRBV16 with TRBJ2-1; 9 nucleotides agree with TRBD1. The CDR3 contains 16 residues. With 1 base clipped from V and 7 bases from J, the junction kept 8 bases outside the gene matches. Germline V gene data show CDR1 as KGHSY and CDR2 as FQNENV. This chain's CDR3 is CASSQLSGQGGNEQFF. CDR3 sequence (DNA): TGTGCCAGCAGCCAATTGTCGGGACAGGGAGGAAATGAGCAGTTCTTC. Full variable domain (rest looked up from reference TRBV16 and TRBJ2-1): GEEVAQTPKHLVRGEGQKAKLYCAPIKGHSYVFWYQQVLKNEFKFLISFQNENVFDETGMPKERFSAKCLPNSPCSLEIQATKLEDSAVYFCASSQLSGQGGNEQFFGPGTRLTVL.